This record covers a single T cell receptor beta chain. What it binds is unknown. The PCR used 60 Vbeta and 13 Jbeta primers. Sequencing was performed with immunoSEQ multiplex PCR; in TCRdb, only in-frame clones are kept and a portion is missing. The data show under 200,000 clones, more than 65% seen once. These data originate in a study of cytomegalovirus exposure and HLA in healthy donors. The CDR3 consists of 14 residues. V dropped 6 bases and J dropped 4; count of bases not matched to a gene: 5. Germline V CDR1 and CDR2: SEHNR, FQNEAQ (reference sequence). Overall study findings and caveats: Several of the most significant clusters were apparently associated with common viral pathogens in a later analysis. A later analysis showed TCR association rates differing by HLA locus, peaking at DRB1 and lowest at HLA-C. From TCR beta sequences, most subjects' HLA-A and HLA-B alleles were reportedly predicted accurately.

Sequenced input: PBMCs. This receptor was taken from a male donor in good health and CMV-seronegative. V and J are TRBV7-9 and TRBJ1-2, with 10 bases aligning to TRBD1. CDR3 nucleotide sequence: TGTGCCAGCAGACTGACAGGGGGCGGCTATGGCTACACCTTC. Its translation is CASRLTGGGYGYTF. The full variable domain, rest sourced from reference TRBV7-9 and TRBJ1-2, is DTGVSQNPRHKITKRGQNVTFRCDPISEHNRLYWYRQTLGQGPEFLTYFQNEAQLEKSRLLSDRFSAERPKGSFSTLEIQRTEQGDSAMYLCASRLTGGGYGYTFGSGTRLTVV.